Presented here are 19 T cell receptor beta chains from one specimen sequenced in a study of cytomegalovirus exposure and HLA in healthy donors. The PCR used 60 Vbeta and 13 Jbeta primers. Some clones are missing from TCRdb's copy, which holds only in-frame ones; the method was immunoSEQ multiplex PCR. Of 70,000 to 90,000 clones listed, approximately 82% are singletons. The sample consisted of PBMCs. The source of these receptors is a man between 65 and 85 years old in good health and CMV-seropositive.

The rearrangement uses TRBV19 and TRBJ2-1; 8 bases are a match to TRBD1. J lost 6 bases, V lost 4 bases, and 2 bases had no gene match. The CDR3 spans 13 residues. The germline gives CDR1 LNHDA, CDR2 SQIVND (reference sequence). The chain's CDR3 is CASSRQGRNEQFF. The CDR3 coding sequence is TGTGCCAGTAGTAGACAGGGGCGCAATGAGCAGTTCTTC.

This chain connects TRBV11-2 to TRBJ1-3; D is uncertain. This CDR3 region has 13 residues. Germline CDR1 SGHAT, CDR2 FQNNGV. Trimming took 7 bases from V and 11 from J, leaving 18 bases between them. The CDR3 spells CASTRVRESSIYF. CDR3 coding DNA: TGTGCCAGCACCCGCGTCCGGGAATCCTCCATATATTTT.

V usage is TRBV5-6 and J usage is TRBJ2-5; 7 nucleotides line up with TRBD1. V dropped 5 bases and J dropped 2; count of bases not matched to a gene: 6. Germline V gene sequence: CDR1 SGHDT, CDR2 YYEEEE. The CDR3 is 14 amino acids. The CDR3 DNA follows: TGTGCCAGCAGGGCCGGGACAGCACAAGAGACCCAGTACTTC. It specifies CASRAGTAQETQYF.

The genes are TRBV7-9 and TRBJ2-3, with 9 bases lining up with TRBD2. The germline V gene encodes CDR1 SEHNR and CDR2 FQNEAQ (reference sequence). V shed 5 bases, J shed 3 bases, and the junction held 9 bases outside the gene matches. CDR3 length: 16 amino acids. The CDR3 bases are TGTGCCAGCAGCAAGGGGCGGGGGGGCAGAACAGATACGCAGTATTTT. This translates into CASSKGRGGRTDTQYF. Together with reference TRBV7-9 and TRBJ2-3, the CDR3 gives the full variable domain: DTGVSQNPRHKITKRGQNVTFRCDPISEHNRLYWYRQTLGQGPEFLTYFQNEAQLEKSRLLSDRFSAERPKGSFSTLEIQRTEQGDSAMYLCASSKGRGGRTDTQYFGPGTRLTVL.

This clone was seen a handful of times. The rearrangement links TRBV5-1 to TRBJ1-3; 7 positions match TRBD1. Germline V CDR1 and CDR2: SGHRS, YFSETQ. This CDR3 spans 16 amino acids. With V trimmed by 4 bases and J by 0 bases, 7 bases remained unmatched. CDR3 protein: CASSLGQTSSGNTIYF. The CDR3 DNA reads TGCGCCAGCAGCCTGGGACAGACCAGCTCTGGAAACACCATATATTTT.

CDR3: CASSSYREETQYF. CDR3 bases: TGTGCCAGCAGCTCGTACAGGGAAGAGACCCAGTACTTC. The chain couples TRBV7-2 to TRBJ2-5; tentative D call: TRBD1 (6 bases). The CDR3 covers 13 residues. Trimming removed 4 bases at V and 3 bases at J, with 9 bases between. Per the germline V gene, CDR1 is SGHTA and CDR2 is FQGNSA. The variable domain in full, completed from reference TRBV7-2 and TRBJ2-5, reads GAGVSQSPSNKVTEKGKDVELRCDPISGHTALYWYRQSLGQGLEFLIYFQGNSAPDKSGLPSDRFSAERTGGSVSTLTIQRTQQEDSAVYLCASSSYREETQYFGPGTRLLVL.

This clone occurred a few times. This specimen includes other DNA sequences encoding the same CDR3. V is TRBV5-1 and J is TRBJ2-6, with 8 nucleotides matching TRBD1. Germline assignment: CDR1 SGHRS and CDR2 YFSETQ. The length of the CDR3 is 16 residues. J lost 1 base, V lost 2 bases, and 2 bases had no gene match. The DNA of the CDR3 is TGCGCCAGCAGCTTCACAGGGGGATCTGGGGCCAACGTCCTGACTTTC. This encodes CASSFTGGSGANVLTF.

This clone was found a few times. The V call is TRBV9, the J call TRBJ1-1; D uncertain. Germline CDR1 is SGDLS and CDR2 is YYNGEE. Deletions cut 0 bases from V and 2 bases from J, with 5 bases between. This CDR3 is 13 amino acids long. The CDR3 spells CASSVVRNTEAFF. CDR3 nucleotide sequence: TGTGCCAGCAGCGTAGTGAGAAACACTGAAGCTTTCTTT.

The chain employs TRBV9 and TRBJ1-1; no firm D call. Trimming took off 4 bases at V and 0 bases at J, with 10 bases between the two ends. CDR3 length: 14 residues. The V gene's germline CDR1 is SGDLS and CDR2 YYNGEE. This chain's CDR3 is CASSPSPMNTEAFF. Here the CDR3 DNA reads TGTGCCAGCAGCCCGAGCCCTATGAACACTGAAGCTTTCTTT.

This sequence joins TRBV5-1 and TRBJ1-1; no clear D gene. Per germline, CDR1 SGHRS and CDR2 YFSETQ. Trimming left V 1 base short and J 0 bases short, with 7 bases between. There are 14 residues in the CDR3. CDR3 sequence reads: CASSLPNVNTEAFF. CDR3 sequence (DNA): TGCGCCAGCAGCTTGCCAAATGTGAACACTGAAGCTTTCTTT.

This chain joins TRBV21-1 and TRBJ1-3; TRBD1 is the table's D call and was not checked against the DNA. TRBV21-1 is deemed a pseudogene. CDR3 size: 16 residues. The CDR3 region is CASSSGDRNSGNTIYF. CDR3 sequence (DNA): TGTGCCAGCAGCTCTGGGGACAGGAACTCTGGAAACACCATATATTTT.

The chain uses TRBV2 and TRBJ1-2; 8 nucleotides align to TRBD1. V was clipped by 10 bases and J by 6 bases; unmatched bases: 7. The CDR3 spans 12 residues. From germline, CDR1 is SNHLY and CDR2 FYNNEI. This CDR3 is CANPTGADGYTF. DNA of the CDR3: TGTGCCAACCCGACAGGGGCAGATGGCTACACCTTC.

The chain carries TRBV19 and TRBJ1-4, with D possibly being TRBD1 (5 bases). The germline gives CDR1 LNHDA, CDR2 SQIVND (reference sequence). V was trimmed by 5 bases and J by 8 bases, leaving 15 bases between them. CDR3 length: 14 residues. Written as DNA, the CDR3 is TGTGCCAGTAGTGTACGGCAGGGTGAGGAAAAACTGTTTTTT. Its protein product is CASSVRQGEEKLFF.

This chain joins TRBV4-2 and TRBJ2-3; 15 bases are a match to TRBD2. The CDR3 is made up of 17 amino acids. Germline CDR1 is LGHNA and CDR2 is YNFKEQ. With V trimmed by 4 bases and J by 6 bases, 8 bases remained unmatched. In DNA form, the CDR3 reads TGTGCCAGCAGCCCCCGGACTAGCGGGGGGGCCGGGGATACGCAGTATTTT. This sequence encodes CASSPRTSGGAGDTQYF.

The rearrangement uses TRBV6-5 and TRBJ2-7; maybe TRBD2 (6 bases). V was shortened by 3 bases and J by 4 bases, with 13 bases between the two germline ends. Looked up from germline, CDR1 is MNHEY and CDR2 is SVGAGI. This CDR3 region has 14 residues. Written as DNA, the CDR3 is TGTGCCAGCAGTTATGGCGGGATGGGTTACGAGCAGTACTTC. Protein sequence: CASSYGGMGYEQYF.

The chain links TRBV6-5 to TRBJ2-1; 11 positions match TRBD2. The CDR3 covers 15 residues. Trimming cost V 4 bases and J 5 bases; bases outside gene matches: 4. Germline V gene data show CDR1 as MNHEY and CDR2 as SVGAGI. CDR3 amino acids: CASSSGTSGNNEQFF. In nucleotides, the CDR3 is TGTGCCAGCAGTTCAGGGACTAGCGGAAACAATGAGCAGTTCTTC.

With respect to this clone: Within the sample, other DNA sequences also encode this same CDR3. This rearrangement joins TRBV2 to TRBJ1-2; weak D call: TRBD1 (6 bases). Deletions cut 6 bases from V and 0 bases from J, with 14 bases between. Per germline, CDR1 SNHLY and CDR2 FYNNEI. This CDR3 is 15 amino acids long. This chain's CDR3 is CASSEPTGTNYGYTF. CDR3 in DNA: TGTGCCAGCAGCGAGCCGACAGGAACTAACTATGGCTACACCTTC.

The rearrangement links TRBV30 to TRBJ2-1; D is perhaps TRBD2 (6 bases). This CDR3 spans 12 amino acids. Trimming pared 2 bases from V and 4 bases from J, leaving 6 bases between. CDR1 and CDR2 from the germline V gene are GTSNPN and SVGIG (reference sequence). The CDR3 nucleotides read TGTGCCTGGAGTAGCGGGTACAATGAGCAGTTCTTC. It yields the protein CAWSSGYNEQFF.

In this sample, this clone turned up once. The chain uses TRBV27 and TRBJ1-2; tentative D call: TRBD1 (5 bases). Germline V gene lookup returns CDR1 MNHEY and CDR2 SMNVEV (reference sequence). V was clipped by 6 bases and J by 3 bases, with 8 bases between them. The length of the CDR3 is 12 residues. The CDR3, as DNA: TGTGCCAGCAGGGGGGGAGACTATGGCTACACCTTC. Its protein product is CASRGGDYGYTF.